This entry features one T cell receptor beta chain sequence. Its antigen remains unknown. Each CDR3 protein gets one entry after TCRdb re-called the 5' RACE reads with MiXCR. The sample lists approximately 300,000 distinct CDR3 sequences; roughly 7% were seen once. The data were obtained in a study of T cells after yellow fever vaccination. Whole-study findings and limits: Reappearance after the booster was observed for most primary-vaccination clones (96% CD4, just over 85% CD8). Weaker, the secondary response peaked sooner, at day 5 versus 15.

Germline assignment: CDR1 LGHNA and CDR2 YSLEER. The V and J ends lost 0 bases and 0 bases respectively, with 11 bases between them. This CDR3 spans 17 amino acids. Sample: PBMCs, taken 35 to 50 days after the first yellow fever vaccination. J is TRBJ1-4 and V is TRBV4-3, with D hard to call. The clonotype originates from a young man who received the YFV17D yellow fever vaccine. The CDR3 reads CASSQDLRRSTNEKLFF. The CDR3 nucleotides read TGCGCCAGCAGCCAAGATCTCAGACGTTCAACTAATGAAAAACTGTTTTTT.